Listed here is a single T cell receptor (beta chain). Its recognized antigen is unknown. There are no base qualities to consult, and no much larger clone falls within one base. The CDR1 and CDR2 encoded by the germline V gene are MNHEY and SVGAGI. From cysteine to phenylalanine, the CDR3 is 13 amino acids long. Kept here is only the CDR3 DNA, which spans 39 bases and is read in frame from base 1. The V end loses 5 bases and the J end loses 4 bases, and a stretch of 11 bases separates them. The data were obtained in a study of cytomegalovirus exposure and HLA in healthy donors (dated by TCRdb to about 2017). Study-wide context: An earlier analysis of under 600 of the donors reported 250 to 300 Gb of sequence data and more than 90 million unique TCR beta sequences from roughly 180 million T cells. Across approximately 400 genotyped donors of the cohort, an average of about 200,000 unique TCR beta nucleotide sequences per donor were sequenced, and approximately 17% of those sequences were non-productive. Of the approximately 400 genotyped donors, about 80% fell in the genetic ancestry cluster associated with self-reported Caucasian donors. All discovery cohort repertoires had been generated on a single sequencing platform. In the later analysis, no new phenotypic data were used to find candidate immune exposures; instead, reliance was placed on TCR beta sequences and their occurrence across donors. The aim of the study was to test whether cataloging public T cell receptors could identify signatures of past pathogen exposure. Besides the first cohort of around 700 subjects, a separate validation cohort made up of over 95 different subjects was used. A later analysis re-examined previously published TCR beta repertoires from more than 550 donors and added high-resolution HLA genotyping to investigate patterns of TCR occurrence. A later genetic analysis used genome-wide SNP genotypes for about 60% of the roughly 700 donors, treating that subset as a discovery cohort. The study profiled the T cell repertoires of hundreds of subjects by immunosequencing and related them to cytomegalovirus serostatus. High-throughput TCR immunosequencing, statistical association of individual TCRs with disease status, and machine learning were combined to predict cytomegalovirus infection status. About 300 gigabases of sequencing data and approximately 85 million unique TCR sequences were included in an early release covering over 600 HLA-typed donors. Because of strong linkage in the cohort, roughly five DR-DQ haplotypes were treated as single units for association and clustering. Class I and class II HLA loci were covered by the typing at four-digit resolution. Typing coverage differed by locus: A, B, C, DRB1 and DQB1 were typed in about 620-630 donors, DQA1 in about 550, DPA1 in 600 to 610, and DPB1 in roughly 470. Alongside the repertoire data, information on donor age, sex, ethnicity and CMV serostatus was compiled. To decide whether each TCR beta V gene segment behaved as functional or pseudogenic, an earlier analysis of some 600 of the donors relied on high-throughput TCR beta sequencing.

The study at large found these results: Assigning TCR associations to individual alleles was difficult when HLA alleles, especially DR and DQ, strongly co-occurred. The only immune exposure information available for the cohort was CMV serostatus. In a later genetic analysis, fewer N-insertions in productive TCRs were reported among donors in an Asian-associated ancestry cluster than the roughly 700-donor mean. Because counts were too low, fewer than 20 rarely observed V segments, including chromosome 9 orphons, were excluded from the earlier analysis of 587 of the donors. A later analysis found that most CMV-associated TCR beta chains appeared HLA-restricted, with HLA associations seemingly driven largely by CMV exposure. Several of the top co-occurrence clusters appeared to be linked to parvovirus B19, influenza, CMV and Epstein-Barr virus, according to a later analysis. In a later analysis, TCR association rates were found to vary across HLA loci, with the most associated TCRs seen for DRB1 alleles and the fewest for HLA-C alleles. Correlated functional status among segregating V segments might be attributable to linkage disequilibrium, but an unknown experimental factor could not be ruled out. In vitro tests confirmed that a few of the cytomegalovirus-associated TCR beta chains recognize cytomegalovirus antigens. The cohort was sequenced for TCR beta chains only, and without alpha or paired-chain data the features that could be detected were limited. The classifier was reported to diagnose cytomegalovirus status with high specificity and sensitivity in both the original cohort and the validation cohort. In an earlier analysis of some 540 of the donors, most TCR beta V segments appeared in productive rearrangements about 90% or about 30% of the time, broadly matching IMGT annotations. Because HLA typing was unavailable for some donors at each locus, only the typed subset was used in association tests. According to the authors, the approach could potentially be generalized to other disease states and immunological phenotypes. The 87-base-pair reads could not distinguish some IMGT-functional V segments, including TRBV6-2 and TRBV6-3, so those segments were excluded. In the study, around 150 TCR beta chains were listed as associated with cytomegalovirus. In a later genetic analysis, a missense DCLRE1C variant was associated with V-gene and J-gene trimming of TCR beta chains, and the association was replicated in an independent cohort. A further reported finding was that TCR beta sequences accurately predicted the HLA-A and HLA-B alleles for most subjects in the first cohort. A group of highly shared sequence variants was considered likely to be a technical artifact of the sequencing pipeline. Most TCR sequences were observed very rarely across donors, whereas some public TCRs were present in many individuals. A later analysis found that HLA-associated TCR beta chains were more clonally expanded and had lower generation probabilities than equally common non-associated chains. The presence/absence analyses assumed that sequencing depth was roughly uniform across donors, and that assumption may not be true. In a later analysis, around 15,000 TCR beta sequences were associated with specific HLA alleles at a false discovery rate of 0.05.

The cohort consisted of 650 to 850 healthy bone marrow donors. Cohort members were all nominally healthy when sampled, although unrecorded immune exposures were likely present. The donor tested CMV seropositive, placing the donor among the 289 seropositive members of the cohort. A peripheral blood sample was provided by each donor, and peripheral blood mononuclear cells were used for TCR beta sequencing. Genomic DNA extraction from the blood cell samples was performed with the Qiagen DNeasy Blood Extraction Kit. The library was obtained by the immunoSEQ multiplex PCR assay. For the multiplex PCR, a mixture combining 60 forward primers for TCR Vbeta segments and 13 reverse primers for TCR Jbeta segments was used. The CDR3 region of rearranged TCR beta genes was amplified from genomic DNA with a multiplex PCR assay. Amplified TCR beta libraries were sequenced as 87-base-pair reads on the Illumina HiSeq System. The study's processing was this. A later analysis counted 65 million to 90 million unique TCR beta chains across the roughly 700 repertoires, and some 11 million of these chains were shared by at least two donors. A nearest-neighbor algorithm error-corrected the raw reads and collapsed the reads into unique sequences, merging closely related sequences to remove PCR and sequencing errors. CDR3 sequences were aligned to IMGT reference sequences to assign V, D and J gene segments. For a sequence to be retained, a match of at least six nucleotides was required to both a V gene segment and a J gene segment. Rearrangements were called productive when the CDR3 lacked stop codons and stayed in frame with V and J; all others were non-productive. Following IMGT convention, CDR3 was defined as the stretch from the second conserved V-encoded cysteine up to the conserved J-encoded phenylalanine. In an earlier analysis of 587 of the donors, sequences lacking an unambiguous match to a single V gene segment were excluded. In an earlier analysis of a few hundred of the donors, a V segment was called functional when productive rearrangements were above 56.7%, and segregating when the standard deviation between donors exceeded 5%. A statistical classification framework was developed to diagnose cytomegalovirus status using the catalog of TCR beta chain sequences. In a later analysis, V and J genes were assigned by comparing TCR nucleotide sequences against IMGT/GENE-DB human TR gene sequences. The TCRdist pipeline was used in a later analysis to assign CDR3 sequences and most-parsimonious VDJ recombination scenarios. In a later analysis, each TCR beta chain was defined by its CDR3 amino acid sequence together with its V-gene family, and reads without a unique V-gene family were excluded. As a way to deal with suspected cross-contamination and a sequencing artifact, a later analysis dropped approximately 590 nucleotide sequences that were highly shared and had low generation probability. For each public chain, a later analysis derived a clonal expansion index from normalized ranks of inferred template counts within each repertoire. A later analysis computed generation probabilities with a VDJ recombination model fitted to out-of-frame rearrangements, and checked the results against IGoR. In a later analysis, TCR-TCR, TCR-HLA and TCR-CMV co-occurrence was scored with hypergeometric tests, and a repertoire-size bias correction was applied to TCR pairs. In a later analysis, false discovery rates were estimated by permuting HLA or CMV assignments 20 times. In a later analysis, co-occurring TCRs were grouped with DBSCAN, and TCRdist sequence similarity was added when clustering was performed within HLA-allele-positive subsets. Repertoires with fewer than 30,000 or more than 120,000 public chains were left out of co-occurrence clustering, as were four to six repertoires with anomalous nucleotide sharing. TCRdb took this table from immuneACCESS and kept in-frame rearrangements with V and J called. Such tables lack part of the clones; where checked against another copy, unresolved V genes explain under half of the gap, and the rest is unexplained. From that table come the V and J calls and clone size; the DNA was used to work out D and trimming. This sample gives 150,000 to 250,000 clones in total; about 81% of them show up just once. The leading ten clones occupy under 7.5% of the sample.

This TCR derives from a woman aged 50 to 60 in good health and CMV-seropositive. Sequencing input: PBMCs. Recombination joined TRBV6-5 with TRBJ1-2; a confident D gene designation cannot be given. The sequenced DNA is TGTGCCAGCAGTCGCGACACGAGCTATGGCTACACCTTC. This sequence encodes CASSRDTSYGYTF.